The sequence of this T cell receptor beta chain was determined in a study of blood T cell repertoires in COVID-19. For the study at large: Acute and convalescent COVID-19 samples came from the United States, Italy and Spain.

In this sample, this clone turned up a few times. V lost 4 bases, J lost 0 bases, and 18 bases lay in between. This CDR3 has 17 amino acids. Germline V gene sequence: CDR1 LGHNA, CDR2 YNFKEQ. The assay was immunoSEQ multiplex PCR, and TCRdb's table has in-frame clones only and misses some. The repertoire includes around 43,000 clones, approximately 85% of them detected once, and about 33% sits in the top ten. Sequencing was performed on peripheral blood. The clonotype was recovered from a woman older than 75 with acute or convalescent COVID-19. The V gene is TRBV4-2, the J gene TRBJ1-1; D might be TRBD1 (6 bases). Here the CDR3 DNA reads TGTGCCAGCAGCCCTGGACAGTACGATCCTTTGAACACTGAAGCTTTCTTT. The encoded protein is CASSPGQYDPLNTEAFF.